This TCR beta chain was sequenced in a study of cytomegalovirus exposure and HLA in healthy donors. Study-level results: The authors later linked a missense DCLRE1C variant to TCR beta V- and J-gene trimming.

Trimming cost V 9 bases and J 2 bases, with 19 bases left between them. This CDR3 has 15 amino acids. Germline CDR1 LNHDA, CDR2 SQIVND (reference sequence). With respect to this clone: Antigen unknown.

The PCR was carried out with 60 Vbeta primers and 13 Jbeta primers. Data came from immunoSEQ multiplex PCR; TCRdb stores just in-frame clones and leaves some out. The sample records 150,000 to 200,000 clones, approximately 71% being singletons. The TCR comes from a girl aged 10-17 years in good health and CMV-seronegative. Sequenced sample: PBMCs. The chain links TRBV19 to TRBJ1-2; D remains ambiguous. The CDR3 spells CASTEPEGLNYGYTF. CDR3 nucleotide sequence: TGTGCCAGCACCGAACCAGAGGGCTTAAACTATGGCTACACCTTC.